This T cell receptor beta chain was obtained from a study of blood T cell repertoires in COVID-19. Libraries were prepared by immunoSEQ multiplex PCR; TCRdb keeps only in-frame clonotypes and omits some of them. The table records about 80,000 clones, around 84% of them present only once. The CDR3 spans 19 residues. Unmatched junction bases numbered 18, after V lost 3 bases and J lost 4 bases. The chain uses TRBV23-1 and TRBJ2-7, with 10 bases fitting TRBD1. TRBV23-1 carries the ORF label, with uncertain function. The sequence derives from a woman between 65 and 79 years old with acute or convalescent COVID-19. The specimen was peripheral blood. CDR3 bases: TGCGCCAGCAGTCACACGATCGACTCTGGGACAGGGGCATATTACGAGCAGTACTTC. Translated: CASSHTIDSGTGAYYEQYF.